Presented here are 13 T cell receptor beta chains from one specimen sequenced in a study of blood T cell repertoires in COVID-19. Measured with immunoSEQ multiplex PCR; TCRdb has only the in-frame clones, and not every one. The repertoire includes a few hundred thousand clones, more than 70% of them detected once, and about 10% sits in the top ten. Sequencing used peripheral blood. These receptors originate from a woman between 25 and 40 years old with COVID-19, enrolled during active disease.

The rearrangement uses TRBV30 and TRBJ2-3, with TRBD1 identical over 8 bases. J gave up 3 bases and V 1 base, and 3 bases lay outside the gene matches. Per the germline V gene, CDR1 is GTSNPN and CDR2 is SVGIG (reference sequence). This CDR3 comprises 14 residues. CDR3 sequence (DNA): TGTGCCTGGAGTGCTAACAGGGGGACAGATACGCAGTATTTT. Translated, it gives CAWSANRGTDTQYF. The full variable domain, completed using reference TRBV30 and TRBJ2-3, is SQTIHQWPATLVQPVGSPLSLECTVEGTSNPNLYWYRQAAGRGLQLLFYSVGIGQISSEVPQNLSASRPQDRQFILSSKKLLLSDSGFYLCAWSANRGTDTQYFGPGTRLTVL.

The chain is built from TRBV6-4 and TRBJ2-7, with a tentative D call TRBD1 (5 bases). CDR3 length equals 14 residues. V lost 8 bases and J lost 0, with 14 bases in between. The germline CDR1 and CDR2 sequences are MRHNA and SNTAGT. CDR3 loop: CASGEQGPSYEQYF. The CDR3 DNA is TGTGCCAGCGGCGAGCAGGGCCCCTCCTACGAGCAGTACTTC.

The gene calls are TRBV5-1 and TRBJ2-7; 9 bases are a match to TRBD2. Trimming at V came to 4 bases and at J to 6 bases, leaving 11 bases not matched to a gene. CDR1 is SGHRS and CDR2 is YFSETQ in the germline V gene. The CDR3 length is 15 residues. CDR3 in DNA: TGCGCCAGCAGCCCGGATAGCGGGAGCCTCGGCGAGCAGTACTTC. This encodes CASSPDSGSLGEQYF.

This clone was observed a single time. The genes are TRBV25-1 and TRBJ2-3, with TRBD1 matching 8 bases. This CDR3 spans 15 amino acids. Germline CDR1 is MGHDK and CDR2 is SYGVNS. J was trimmed by 2 bases and V by 9 bases; bases with no gene match: 10. The CDR3 bases are TGTGCCAGTCACTCCGGGACAGGCAACACAGATACGCAGTATTTT. This encodes CASHSGTGNTDTQYF.

The CDR3, as DNA: TGTGCCAGCAAAGAGCCCGGGGGGGCCTACGGAAACACCATATATTTT. Translated, it gives CASKEPGGAYGNTIYF. The V gene is TRBV28, the J gene TRBJ1-3; weak D call: TRBD1 (6 bases). Trimming took off 7 bases at V and 4 bases at J, with 20 bases between the two ends. Germline lookup yields CDR1 MDHEN and CDR2 SYDVKM. CDR3 length equals 16 residues.

The V call is TRBV4-1, the J call TRBJ2-1; D gene unclear. Between the trimmed V and J ends, which lost 4 bases and 6 bases, there was a span of 16 bases. Germline CDR1 and CDR2: MGHRA and YSYEKL. CDR3 size: 15 residues. CDR3 in amino acids: CASSLGPKRGNEQFF. CDR3 nucleotides: TGCGCCAGCAGCCTCGGTCCCAAACGAGGCAATGAGCAGTTCTTC.

This chain links TRBV11-2 with TRBJ2-3; maybe TRBD2 (5 bases). The CDR3 has 17 amino acids. Germline V gives CDR1 SGHAT, CDR2 FQNNGV. The V gene lost 1 base and the J gene lost 1 base, with 15 bases spanning the gap. This CDR3 is CASSLVWRAEGTDTQYF. The DNA of the CDR3 is TGTGCCAGCAGCTTAGTCTGGCGGGCTGAGGGCACAGATACGCAGTATTTT.

The chain combines TRBV7-6 with TRBJ2-3, with 9 nucleotides matching TRBD2. Germline lookup yields CDR1 SGHVS and CDR2 FNYEAQ. Unmatched junction bases numbered 10, after V lost 6 bases and J lost 0 bases. The CDR3 spans 17 residues. In DNA, the CDR3 is TGTGCCAGCAGTCTTGGGGCTAGCGGGGTTAGCACAGATACGCAGTATTTT. Translating it yields CASSLGASGVSTDTQYF.

This chain uses TRBV3-1 (or the pseudogene TRBV3-2) with TRBJ2-7, with D unresolved. V gave up 4 bases and J gave up 6 bases, with 19 bases separating them. Germline lookup yields CDR1 LGHDT and CDR2 YNNKEL (reference sequence). The CDR3 is 15 amino acids. The CDR3 spells CASSLRPGAGLEQYF. The DNA of the CDR3 is TGTGCCAGCAGCCTTCGGCCAGGCGCAGGTCTCGAGCAGTACTTC.

The CDR3 loop is CASSVDDPLTGAGAYEQYF. The CDR3 DNA sequence: TGTGCCAGCAGCGTAGACGATCCTTTAACTGGGGCTGGGGCCTACGAGCAGTACTTC. The rearrangement joins TRBV9 to TRBJ2-7; the D gene is possibly TRBD1 (5 bases). Germline-derived CDR1 and CDR2 are SGDLS and YYNGEE. The V end lost 0 bases, the J end lost 2 bases, and 24 bases lay between the germline ends. This CDR3 is 19 amino acids long.

In this sample, this clone turned up a few times. The chain links TRBV3-1 (or the pseudogene TRBV3-2) to TRBJ2-1; D perhaps matches TRBD1 (6 bases). This CDR3 spans 18 amino acids. V was pared by 0 bases and J by 6 bases, with 21 bases between. Germline loops: CDR1 LGHDT, CDR2 YNNKEL (reference sequence). The CDR3 DNA is TGTGCCAGCAGCCAAGATCCGCCTAGGGGGAGAGTAGGCAATGAGCAGTTCTTC. It yields the protein CASSQDPPRGRVGNEQFF.

This sequence joins TRBV9 and TRBJ2-3; TRBD2 aligns across 7 bases. Per germline, CDR1 SGDLS and CDR2 YYNGEE. The CDR3 extends over 16 amino acids. The V and J ends lost 1 base and 2 bases, in that order; junction bases with no gene match: 7. In DNA, the CDR3 is TGTGCCAGCAGCGTAAGCGAGCGGGGATACACAGATACGCAGTATTTT. It encodes CASSVSERGYTDTQYF.

A single count supports this clone. The chain joins TRBV10-3 to TRBJ1-2; 7 nucleotides agree with TRBD1. Trimming at V came to 6 bases and at J to 8 bases, leaving 6 bases not matched to a gene. Germline V gene data show CDR1 as ENHRY and CDR2 as SYGVKD. The CDR3 is 12 amino acids. The CDR3 loop is CAIRGSGGGYTF. DNA of the CDR3: TGTGCCATCAGGGGTTCAGGGGGAGGCTACACCTTC.